This T cell receptor beta chain was sequenced during a study of radiotherapy plus CTLA-4 blockade in lung cancer. Study context: Objective responses were documented in under 20% of patients, with disease control in roughly 33%. Study-wide points: Early clonal dynamics of blood T cells, together with interferon-beta, were reported as the best response predictor. TCR clones of tumor origin grew in blood after radiotherapy plus ipilimumab.

Trimming took off 0 bases at V and 4 bases at J, with 7 bases between the two ends. This CDR3 is built from 14 residues. CDR1 and CDR2 from the germline V gene are KGHSH and LQKENI. Those patients who had chemo-refractory metastatic non-small-cell lung cancer were given focal radiation along with CTLA-4 blockade through ipilimumab. Only in-frame clones appear in the TCRdb table, and some are missing; sequencing was by immunoSEQ multiplex PCR. The sample has approximately 30,000 clones; 80% to 90% are singletons. In the case of this clone: Its antigen remains unknown.

The source was peripheral blood, collected from a patient treated with radiotherapy plus ipilimumab. The chain combines TRBV18 with TRBJ1-5; D gene unclear. The origin of this receptor is a human donor with non-small cell lung cancer that progressed on radiotherapy plus ipilimumab. Here the CDR3 DNA reads TGTGCCAGCTCACCACCGGGAGCTAATCAGCCCCAGCATTTT. Translation: CASSPPGANQPQHF. Complete variable domain (other parts from reference TRBV18 and TRBJ1-5): NAGVMQNPRHLVRRRGQEARLRCSPMKGHSHVYWYRQLPEEGLKFMVYLQKENIIDESGMPKERFSAEFPKEGPSILRIQQVVRGDSAAYFCASSPPGANQPQHFGDGTRLSIL.